The present T cell receptor (beta chain) was sequenced within a study of blood T cell repertoires in COVID-19. Study background: PBMCs, B-cell-depleted T cells, or T cells were the source of the cDNA or gDNA that made up the material.

The CDR3 has 14 amino acids. Germline assignment: CDR1 LGHNT and CDR2 FRNRAP. V was trimmed by 6 bases and J by 4 bases, leaving 13 bases between them. Original data processing: By means of reference gene primer amplification, nucleated cell counts were estimated. Assay: immunoSEQ multiplex PCR; the TCRdb copy retains only in-frame clones and omits some. The DNA was the basis for D and trimming; V, J and clone size are from that table. The repertoire holds fewer than 200,000 clones, with approximately 84% as singletons. Those enrolled in Seattle joined during active infection and were followed longitudinally afterward.

This clonotype originated in a woman aged 80 or over with COVID-19, enrolled during active disease. This sequence joins TRBV12-5 and TRBJ2-1; D possibly corresponds to TRBD2 (6 bases). The sequenced sample was peripheral blood. CDR3: CASGPGLYYNEQFF. The CDR3 nucleotides are TGTGCTAGTGGCCCGGGACTGTATTACAATGAGCAGTTCTTC. Together with reference TRBV12-5 and TRBJ2-1, the CDR3 gives the full variable domain: DARVTQTPRHKVTEMGQEVTMRCQPILGHNTVFWYRQTMMQGLELLAYFRNRAPLDDSGMPKDRFSAEMPDATLATLKIQPSEPRDSAVYFCASGPGLYYNEQFFGPGTRLTVL.